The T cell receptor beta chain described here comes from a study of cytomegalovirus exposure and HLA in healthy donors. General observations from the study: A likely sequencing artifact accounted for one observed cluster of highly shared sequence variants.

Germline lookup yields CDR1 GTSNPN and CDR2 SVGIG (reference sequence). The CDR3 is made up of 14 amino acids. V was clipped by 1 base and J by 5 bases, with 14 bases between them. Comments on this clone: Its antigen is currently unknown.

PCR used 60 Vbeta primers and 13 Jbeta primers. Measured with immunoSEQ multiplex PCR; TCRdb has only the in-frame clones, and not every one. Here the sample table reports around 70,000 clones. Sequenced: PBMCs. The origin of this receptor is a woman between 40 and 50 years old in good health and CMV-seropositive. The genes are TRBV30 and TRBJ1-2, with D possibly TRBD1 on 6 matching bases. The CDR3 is CAWSGGQGAYGYTF. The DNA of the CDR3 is TGTGCCTGGAGTGGGGGACAAGGGGCGTATGGCTACACCTTC.